This TCR beta chain was captured by sequencing in a study of T cells after yellow fever vaccination. This CDR3 has 14 amino acids. The germline V gene has CDR1 GTSNPN and CDR2 SVGIG (reference sequence). Trimming left V 0 bases short and J 4 bases short, with 11 bases between. TCRdb itself ran the 5' RACE reads through MiXCR, one entry per CDR3 protein. Among 200,000 or so distinct CDR3 sequences, 6% to 8% were seen once, and the ten largest hold approximately 1.1%. This clonotype was counted only a few times. The rearrangement joins TRBV30 to TRBJ2-3, with D tentatively TRBD2 (6 bases). This receptor was taken from a man aged 25 to 45 who received the YFV17D yellow fever vaccine. The starting material was CD4+ T cells sorted from PBMCs, obtained on the day of the yellow fever booster vaccination. The CDR3 bases are TGTGCCTGGAGTGTGGCTTCGGGGGCAGATACGCAGTATTTT. It codes for CAWSVASGADTQYF.